These 2 T cell receptor beta chains came from one sample sequenced in a study of cytomegalovirus exposure and HLA in healthy donors. Primers included in the PCR were 60 Vbeta and 13 Jbeta primers. The method was immunoSEQ multiplex PCR; TCRdb's version includes in-frame clones alone and lacks a portion of them. This repertoire shows over 150,000 clones, roughly 80% found once; its top ten account for roughly 5%. Material for sequencing was PBMCs. The receptors derive from a male donor in good health and CMV-seronegative.

The chain employs TRBV9 and TRBJ1-1, with TRBD1 as a possible D gene (5 bases). Germline V lookup: CDR1 SGDLS, CDR2 YYNGEE. The CDR3 is 15 amino acids. V was pared by 6 bases and J by 0 bases, with 15 bases between. For the CDR3, the DNA is TGTGCCAGCACCCTCGGAGGGGCCATGAACACTGAAGCTTTCTTT. Protein: CASTLGGAMNTEAFF.

This chain uses TRBV27 with TRBJ2-7; 10 positions match TRBD2. The junction had 8 bases not matched to a gene; V was cut back by 8 bases and J by 4 bases. This CDR3 has 14 residues. The germline V gene encodes CDR1 MNHEY and CDR2 SMNVEV (reference sequence). The CDR3 reads CASGSLAGEYEQYF. DNA of the CDR3: TGTGCCAGCGGGAGCCTAGCGGGGGAGTACGAGCAGTACTTC.